The entry that follows covers one T cell receptor beta chain sequence. Its antigen is unknown. This specimen belongs to a study of EBV T-cell therapy then PD-1 blockade in nasopharyngeal carcinoma. Treatment indicated: AdE1-LMPpoly-expanded autologous EBV-specific T-cell therapy followed by anti-PD-1 nivolumab. Germline loops: CDR1 MNHNY, CDR2 SVGAGI (reference sequence). The CDR3 is 16 residues long. Trimming took off 5 bases at V and 7 bases at J, with 20 bases between the two ends. Sequenced by immunoSEQ multiplex PCR; TCRdb stores in-frame clones only, minus some. Of about 20,000 clones in the sample, under 90% were seen once.

The receptor's source is a middle-aged man with nasopharyngeal carcinoma. V is TRBV6-6 and J is TRBJ1-4; D might be TRBD1 (6 bases). The material was CD8+ T cells from blood, obtained at day -245 from a patient whose treatment included autologous EBV-specific T cells and nivolumab. The CDR3 DNA is TGTGCCAGCAGTGCCGTTCCAGGCGGGGGGCCTGAAAAACTGTTTTTT. Protein sequence: CASSAVPGGGPEKLFF.